This T cell receptor beta chain derives from a study of cytomegalovirus exposure and HLA in healthy donors. On the study more broadly: The roughly 120 validation repertoires matched the roughly 650 first-cohort repertoires in platform, a later analysis reported.

Some clones are missing from TCRdb's copy, which holds only in-frame ones; the method was immunoSEQ multiplex PCR. The table records roughly 330,000 clones, 87% of them present only once. General observations from the study: The tendency of first-cohort TCR clusters to co-occur in the 90 to 150 validation repertoires emerged from a later analysis. Some public TCRs appeared in many individuals, while most sequences were rare. The study listed around 150 cytomegalovirus-associated TCR beta chains.

For this clone: The antigen is not known.

Germline V gene sequence: CDR1 LNHDA, CDR2 SQIVND (reference sequence). The CDR3 runs 15 residues. Trimming took 7 bases from V and 2 from J; bases not matched to a gene: 8. This sequence originates from a woman in her 30s in good health and CMV-seropositive. The sequencing sample was made of PBMCs. V gene TRBV19 combines with J gene TRBJ2-3; 8 positions agree with TRBD1. CDR3 in amino acids: CASTQTGAVTDTQYF. The CDR3 DNA follows: TGTGCCAGTACCCAGACAGGGGCTGTCACAGATACGCAGTATTTT.